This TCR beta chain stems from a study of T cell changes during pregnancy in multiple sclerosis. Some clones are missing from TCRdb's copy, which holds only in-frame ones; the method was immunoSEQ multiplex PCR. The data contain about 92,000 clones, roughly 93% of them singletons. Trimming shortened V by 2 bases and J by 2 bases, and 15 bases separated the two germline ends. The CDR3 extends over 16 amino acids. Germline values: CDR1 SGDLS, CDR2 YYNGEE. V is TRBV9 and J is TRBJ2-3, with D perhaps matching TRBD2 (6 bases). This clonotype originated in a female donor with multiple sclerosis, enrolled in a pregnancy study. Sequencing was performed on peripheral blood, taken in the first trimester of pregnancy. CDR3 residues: CASSVGGNPLTDTQYF. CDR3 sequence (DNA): TGTGCCAGCAGCGTTGGGGGGAACCCCCTCACAGATACGCAGTATTTT.